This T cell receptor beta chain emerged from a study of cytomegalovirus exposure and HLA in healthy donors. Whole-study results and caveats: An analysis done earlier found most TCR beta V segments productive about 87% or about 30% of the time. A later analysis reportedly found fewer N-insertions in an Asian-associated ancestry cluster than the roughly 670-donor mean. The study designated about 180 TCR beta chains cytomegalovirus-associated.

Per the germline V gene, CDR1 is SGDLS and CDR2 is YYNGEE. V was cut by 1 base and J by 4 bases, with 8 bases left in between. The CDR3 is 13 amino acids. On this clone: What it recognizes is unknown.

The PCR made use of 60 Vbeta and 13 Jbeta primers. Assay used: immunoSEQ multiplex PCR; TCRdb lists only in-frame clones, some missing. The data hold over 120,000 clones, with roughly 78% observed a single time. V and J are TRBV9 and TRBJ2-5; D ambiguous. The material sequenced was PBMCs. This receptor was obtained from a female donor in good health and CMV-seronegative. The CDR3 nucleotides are TGTGCCAGCAGCGTATCACCAGTAGAGACCCAGTACTTC. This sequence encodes CASSVSPVETQYF.